Shown below are 27 T cell receptor beta chains from a single sample sequenced in a study of blood T cell repertoires in COVID-19. Assay used: immunoSEQ multiplex PCR; TCRdb lists only in-frame clones, some missing. The sample shows 540,000 or so clones, about 89% of them seen only once. The sample consisted of peripheral blood. The receptors were gathered from a woman in her forties or fifties with COVID-19, enrolled during active disease.

The chain has TRBV5-1 and TRBJ1-1, with D perhaps TRBD1 (5 bases). Germline V gene data show CDR1 as SGHRS and CDR2 as YFSETQ. This CDR3 region has 17 residues. V lost 1 base, J lost 0 bases, and 16 bases lay in between. This chain's CDR3 is CASSLPPPDRVNTEAFF. The CDR3 region has the DNA TGCGCCAGCAGCTTGCCCCCACCCGACAGAGTGAACACTGAAGCTTTCTTT.

The genes are TRBV3-1 (or the pseudogene TRBV3-2) and TRBJ2-3; D is possibly TRBD1 (5 bases). The V and J ends lost 0 bases and 9 bases respectively, with 10 bases between them. The CDR3 is 13 amino acids. Per the germline V gene, CDR1 is LGHDT and CDR2 is YNNKEL (reference sequence). The CDR3 is CASSQEPRGTQYF. In DNA, the CDR3 is TGTGCCAGCAGCCAAGAGCCAAGGGGCACGCAGTATTTT.

The sample holds one count of this clone. The V call is TRBV2, the J call TRBJ2-5; 9 positions agree with TRBD2. Germline trimming cut 8 bases from V and 4 bases from J; bases unmatched to any gene: 8. CDR1 and CDR2 from the germline V gene are SNHLY and FYNNEI. This CDR3 is 14 amino acids long. The CDR3 loop reads CASGTSHVRETQYF. In DNA, the CDR3 is TGTGCCAGCGGGACTAGCCATGTAAGAGAGACCCAGTACTTC.

V and J are TRBV7-2 and TRBJ1-1; TRBD1 matches at 7 bases. V trimming: 5 bases; J trimming: 1 base; junction bases outside the gene matches: 4. CDR1 SGHTA and CDR2 FQGNSA come from the germline V gene. This CDR3 contains 14 residues. The CDR3 sequence is CASSPWTGNTEAFF. The DNA for the CDR3 is TGTGCCAGCAGCCCCTGGACAGGGAACACTGAAGCTTTCTTT.

The J gene is TRBJ2-5, the V gene TRBV18; TRBD2 is a possible D gene (6 bases). The CDR3 loop spans 14 amino acids. CDR1 and CDR2 (germline): KGHSH, LQKENI. V was cut by 4 bases and J by 1 base, with 10 bases left in between. The CDR3 DNA sequence: TGTGCCAGCTCACAGGGACTGGTCCAAGAGACCCAGTACTTC. Amino acid sequence: CASSQGLVQETQYF. The full variable domain, in which reference TRBV18 and TRBJ2-5 provide the parts outside the CDR3, is NAGVMQNPRHLVRRRGQEARLRCSPMKGHSHVYWYRQLPEEGLKFMVYLQKENIIDESGMPKERFSAEFPKEGPSILRIQQVVRGDSAAYFCASSQGLVQETQYFGPGTRLLVL.

This clone was observed once. The chain carries TRBV9 and TRBJ2-3; D is unresolved. CDR3 length: 18 amino acids. V gave up 3 bases and J gave up 1 base, with 21 bases separating them. Germline V lookup: CDR1 SGDLS, CDR2 YYNGEE. The CDR3 DNA follows: TGTGCCAGCAGCGCCCCTGTTAGCCTGCATGTCGGCACAGATACGCAGTATTTT. Translating it yields CASSAPVSLHVGTDTQYF.

This rearrangement joins TRBV11-2 to TRBJ2-7; D is possibly TRBD1 (6 bases). Between the trimmed V and J ends, which lost 1 base and 3 bases, there was a span of 13 bases. The V gene's germline CDR1 is SGHAT and CDR2 FQNNGV. The CDR3 has 15 residues. CDR3 residues: CASSLVGRGSYEQYF. The CDR3 DNA reads as TGTGCCAGCAGCTTAGTCGGCAGGGGAAGCTACGAGCAGTACTTC.

The rearrangement joins TRBV19 to TRBJ1-5, with TRBD1 identical over 11 bases. V was pared by 3 bases and J by 9 bases, with 7 bases of the junction left unmatched. The CDR3 covers 15 residues. Germline V gene lookup returns CDR1 LNHDA and CDR2 SQIVND (reference sequence). The CDR3 region is CASSIGTGGFRPQHF. In DNA, the CDR3 is TGTGCCAGTAGTATCGGGACAGGGGGATTCCGGCCCCAGCATTTT. The full variable domain, with the rest looked up from reference TRBV19 and TRBJ1-5, is DGGITQSPKYLFRKEGQNVTLSCEQNLNHDAMYWYRQDPGQGLRLIYYSQIVNDFQKGDIAEGYSVSREKKESFPLTVTSAQKNPTAFYLCASSIGTGGFRPQHFGDGTRLSIL.

V gene TRBV27 combines with J gene TRBJ2-1, with 10 positions matching TRBD2. With V trimmed by 5 bases and J by 6 bases, 10 bases remained unmatched. Germline CDR1 reads MNHEY; CDR2 reads SMNVEV (reference sequence). The CDR3 runs to 16 residues. This CDR3 is CASSPTSGGAFNEQFF. Written as DNA, the CDR3 is TGTGCCAGCAGTCCTACGAGCGGGGGGGCCTTCAATGAGCAGTTCTTC.

The rearrangement uses TRBV9 and TRBJ2-3; possibly TRBD1 for D (7 bases). CDR3 length: 15 residues. Germline CDR1 SGDLS, CDR2 YYNGEE. The V end lost 2 bases, the J end lost 8 bases, and 18 bases lay between the germline ends. For the CDR3, the DNA is TGTGCCAGCAGCGTTTTTACGCAGGGGGGTGCTACGCAGTATTTT. It codes for CASSVFTQGGATQYF.

This clone was seen a single time. This chain links TRBV5-1 with TRBJ2-7, with D possibly TRBD1 on 6 matching bases. V was clipped by 4 bases and J by 2 bases, with 10 bases between them. In germline, CDR1 is SGHRS, CDR2 YFSETQ. The CDR3 has 13 residues. The CDR3 nucleotides read TGCGCCAGCAGCGGGGACAATGCCTACGAGCAGTACTTC. It specifies CASSGDNAYEQYF.

J is TRBJ1-1 and V is TRBV7-2; the D is unclear. CDR1 is SGHTA and CDR2 is FQGNSA in the germline V gene. The CDR3 extends over 12 amino acids. V dropped 1 base and J dropped 11 bases, with 11 bases sitting between them. The CDR3 is CASSLDLVWAFF. The CDR3 bases are TGTGCCAGCAGCTTAGACTTAGTTTGGGCTTTCTTT.

This chain joins TRBV6-2 or TRBV6-3 and TRBJ1-5; TRBD1 matches at 9 bases. This CDR3 contains 18 residues. After removal of 2 bases from V and 1 base from J, the junction contained 9 bases not matched to a gene. CDR1 is MNHEY and CDR2 is SVGEGT in the germline V gene. This CDR3 reads CASSYPRDRAISNQPQHF. CDR3 in DNA: TGTGCCAGCAGTTACCCCCGGGACAGGGCCATAAGCAATCAGCCCCAGCATTTT.

The chain joins TRBV3-1 (or the pseudogene TRBV3-2) to TRBJ2-7; the D is unclear. Germline V lookup: CDR1 LGHDT, CDR2 YNNKEL (reference sequence). The germline V and J ends were trimmed by 6 bases and 1 base, with 13 bases remaining between them. The CDR3 consists of 14 residues. CDR3 sequence: CASSQTDVSYEQYF. The CDR3 nucleotides are TGTGCCAGCAGTCAAACAGACGTTTCCTACGAGCAGTACTTC.

V usage is TRBV6-5 and J usage is TRBJ1-5; no clear D gene. V was clipped by 6 bases and J by 5 bases, with 11 bases between them. This CDR3 contains 13 residues. Germline CDR1 reads MNHEY; CDR2 reads SVGAGI. CDR3 DNA sequence: TGTGCCAGCAGCCGAGACACCGATCAGCCCCAGCATTTT. Protein sequence: CASSRDTDQPQHF.

This clone was observed a single time. Within the sample, other DNA sequences also encode this same CDR3. The chain's CDR3 is CAWSVSADTQYF. Here the CDR3 DNA reads TGTGCCTGGAGTGTATCGGCAGATACGCAGTATTTT. This chain uses TRBV30 with TRBJ2-3; no reliable D call. CDR1 GTSNPN and CDR2 SVGIG come from the germline V gene (reference sequence). The CDR3 sequence is 12 residues long. V was clipped by 0 bases and J by 4 bases, with 5 bases between them.

The chain recombines TRBV25-1 with TRBJ2-7; 7 bases are shared with TRBD1. CDR1 is MGHDK and CDR2 is SYGVNS in the germline V gene. With 4 bases clipped from V and 4 bases from J, the junction kept 4 bases outside the gene matches. The CDR3 covers 13 residues. The CDR3 region has the DNA TGTGCCAGCAGTGGCCGACAGGGATACGAGCAGTACTTC. Amino acids: CASSGRQGYEQYF.

This clone occurred once. This chain uses TRBV27 with TRBJ2-5; 10 nucleotides agree with TRBD1. Germline CDR1 MNHEY, CDR2 SMNVEV (reference sequence). J gave up 4 bases and V 2 bases, and 1 base lay outside the gene matches. The CDR3 runs to 14 residues. CDR3 amino acids: CASSLGQGGETQYF. The CDR3 DNA sequence: TGTGCCAGCAGTTTAGGACAGGGGGGAGAGACCCAGTACTTC.

The chain links TRBV3-1 (or the pseudogene TRBV3-2) to TRBJ1-5, with D tentatively TRBD1 (5 bases). Germline V gene lookup returns CDR1 LGHDT and CDR2 YNNKEL (reference sequence). The ends were cut back, 4 bases at V and 3 bases at J, with 10 bases in the middle. This CDR3 is built from 14 residues. In DNA form, the CDR3 reads TGTGCCAGCAGCCGAGGACAATTCAATCAGCCCCAGCATTTT. It encodes CASSRGQFNQPQHF.

The chain has TRBV6-1 and TRBJ1-4, with D possibly being TRBD1 (6 bases). Germline CDR1 reads MNHNS; CDR2 reads SASEGT. The V and J ends lost 2 bases and 8 bases respectively, with 15 bases between them. The length of the CDR3 is 15 residues. The CDR3 DNA follows: TGTGCCAGCAGTGAAAGGGACACCGAAGGGGAAAAACTGTTTTTT. It codes for CASSERDTEGEKLFF.

This clone appeared a single time. The chain uses TRBV12-3 or TRBV12-4 and TRBJ2-5, with D perhaps matching TRBD2 (5 bases). Trimming pared 7 bases from V and 3 bases from J, leaving 9 bases between. CDR3 length equals 12 residues. CDR3 protein: CASTVGEETQYF. The CDR3 DNA reads TGTGCCAGCACCGTGGGAGAAGAGACCCAGTACTTC.

This clone was found once. The chain is built from TRBV15 and TRBJ2-1, with no clear D. Germline CDR1 and CDR2: LNHNV and YYDKDF (reference sequence). The V and J ends lost 4 bases and 8 bases respectively, with 15 bases between them. This CDR3 is 14 amino acids long. The CDR3 nucleotides are TGTGCCACCAGCAAACGGGTAGACCACGATGAGCAGTTCTTC. Translation: CATSKRVDHDEQFF.

This sequence joins TRBV28 and TRBJ1-2, with 9 bases that match TRBD1. There are 14 residues in the CDR3. Trimming cost V 5 bases and J 6 bases; bases outside gene matches: 7. The germline gives CDR1 MDHEN, CDR2 SYDVKM. The CDR3 region is CASSRTGEFHGYTF. The CDR3 coding sequence is TGTGCCAGCAGTCGGACAGGGGAATTTCATGGCTACACCTTC.

The chain has TRBV2 and TRBJ1-4; TRBD1 is a possible D gene (6 bases). There are 14 residues in the CDR3. CDR1 and CDR2 (germline): SNHLY, FYNNEI. Trimming removed 7 bases at V and 8 bases at J, with 17 bases between. DNA for the CDR3: TGTGCCAGCACCAGGGGACAATCGGGGGAAAAACTGTTTTTT. Translation gives CASTRGQSGEKLFF.

CDR3: CASSFGTGTDTQYF. In DNA, the CDR3 is TGTGCCAGCAGTTTCGGGACAGGGACAGATACGCAGTATTTT. The chain links TRBV27 to TRBJ2-3, with 9 bases identical to TRBD1. Per germline, CDR1 MNHEY and CDR2 SMNVEV (reference sequence). This CDR3 is built from 14 residues. The V segment lost 3 bases and the J segment 3 bases; nucleotides outside the gene matches: 1.

The gene calls are TRBV4-2 and TRBJ2-7; perhaps TRBD1 as D (5 bases). Trimming removed 3 bases at V and 3 bases at J, with 15 bases between. The CDR3 extends over 15 amino acids. Germline values: CDR1 LGHNA, CDR2 YNFKEQ. The CDR3 sequence: CASSQVGHLYYEQYF. CDR3 coding DNA: TGTGCCAGCAGCCAGGTCGGACACCTCTACTACGAGCAGTACTTC.

About this clone itself: Other DNA sequences in this sample translate to the same CDR3. The chain is built from TRBV18 and TRBJ1-1, with 9 positions matching TRBD1. The CDR3 consists of 14 residues. V was pared by 3 bases and J by 3 bases, with 2 bases of the junction left unmatched. Per the germline V gene, CDR1 is KGHSH and CDR2 is LQKENI. The CDR3 DNA reads as TGTGCCAGCTCACCCCGACAGGGGGACACTGAAGCTTTCTTT. This sequence encodes CASSPRQGDTEAFF.